The sequence of this TCR beta chain was determined in a study of cytomegalovirus exposure and HLA in healthy donors (dated 2017 in TCRdb). In terms of the full investigation: In an earlier analysis of 550 to 750 of the donors, 276 Gb of sequence data and 100 million or so unique TCR beta sequences from roughly 200 million T cells were reported. Around 330 gigabases of sequencing data and 91 million or so unique TCR sequences made up an early release that covered around 640 HLA-typed donors. Of the 398 genotyped donors, 65% to 90% were placed in the genetic ancestry cluster associated with self-reported Caucasian donors. The aim of the study was to test whether cataloging public T cell receptors could identify signatures of past pathogen exposure. The study profiled the T cell repertoires of 550 to 700 subjects by immunosequencing and related them to cytomegalovirus serostatus. In addition to the first cohort of several hundred subjects, a separate validation cohort of approximately 120 different subjects was used. To predict cytomegalovirus infection status, the study brought together high-throughput TCR immunosequencing, statistical association of individual TCRs with disease status, and machine learning. In a later analysis, previously published TCR beta repertoires from some 640 donors were re-analyzed and high-resolution HLA genotyping was added so that TCR occurrence patterns could be studied. The later analysis used no new phenotypic data to find candidate immune exposures, relying instead on TCR beta sequences and their occurrence across donors. In an earlier analysis of 587 of the donors, high-throughput TCR beta sequencing was used to judge whether each TCR beta V gene segment behaved as functional or pseudogenic. Donor age, sex, ethnicity and CMV serostatus were compiled together with the repertoire data. A later genetic analysis took genome-wide SNP genotypes for about three fifths of the 666 donors and used that subset as a discovery cohort. All discovery cohort repertoires had been generated on a single sequencing platform. HLA typing covered class I and class II loci at four-digit resolution. The number of donors typed differed by locus, with about 629-630 for A, B, C, DRB1 and DQB1, around 500 for DQA1, 606 for DPA1, and about 450 for DPB1. Roughly 5 DR-DQ haplotypes were handled as single units for association and clustering, since linkage in the cohort was strong. On average, roughly 250,000 unique TCR beta nucleotide sequences were sequenced per donor among more than 350 genotyped donors of the cohort, with roughly 18% of those sequences being non-productive. On the study overall, not on this receptor specifically: Assigning TCR associations to individual alleles was difficult when HLA alleles, especially DR and DQ, strongly co-occurred. A later analysis reported that several top co-occurrence clusters appeared linked to parvovirus B19, influenza, CMV and Epstein-Barr virus. A later analysis found that HLA-associated TCR beta chains were more clonally expanded and had lower generation probabilities than equally common non-associated chains. The sequencing pipeline was judged likely to have produced a cluster of highly shared sequence variants as a technical artifact. The classifier was reported to diagnose cytomegalovirus status with high specificity and sensitivity in both the original cohort and the validation cohort. Three of the identified cytomegalovirus-associated TCR beta chains were confirmed in vitro to be specific for cytomegalovirus antigens. The authors suggested that the approach could potentially be extended to other disease states and immunological phenotypes. In this cohort, only TCR beta chains were sequenced, and detectable features were limited by the absence of alpha or paired-chain data. A further reported finding was that TCR beta sequences accurately predicted the HLA-A and HLA-B alleles for most subjects in the first cohort. Sequencing depth was assumed to be roughly uniform across donors in the presence/absence analyses, though that assumption may not hold. In the study, approximately 160 TCR beta chains were listed as associated with cytomegalovirus. According to a later analysis, most CMV-associated TCR beta chains appeared to be HLA-restricted, and the HLA associations seemed to be driven largely by CMV exposure. HLA typing was unavailable for some donors at each locus, so association tests used only the typed subset. In a later analysis, the rate of TCR association differed among HLA loci, with DRB1 alleles having the most associated TCRs and HLA-C alleles having the fewest. Across donors, most TCR sequences were observed very rarely, whereas some public TCRs were present in many individuals. Because counts were too low, roughly 17 rarely observed V segments, including chromosome 9 orphons, were left out of the earlier analysis of 500 to 750 of the donors. In a later genetic analysis, a missense DCLRE1C variant was associated with V-gene and J-gene trimming of TCR beta chains, and the association was replicated in an independent cohort. CMV serostatus was the only immune exposure information available for the cohort. In an earlier analysis of about 600 of the donors, most TCR beta V segments appeared in productive rearrangements about 87% or about 30% of the time, broadly matching IMGT annotations. Correlated functional status among segregating V segments might be attributable to linkage disequilibrium, but an unknown experimental factor could not be ruled out. At a false discovery rate of 0.05, a later analysis linked approximately 18,000 TCR beta sequences to specific HLA alleles. A later genetic analysis reported fewer N-insertions in productive TCRs among donors in an Asian-associated ancestry cluster than the roughly 720-donor mean.

The receptor library was made with the immunoSEQ multiplex PCR assay. For the multiplex PCR, a mixture combining 60 forward primers for TCR Vbeta segments and 13 reverse primers for TCR Jbeta segments was used. A multiplex PCR assay on genomic DNA amplified the CDR3 region of rearranged TCR beta genes. Amplified TCR beta libraries were sequenced as 87-base-pair reads on the Illumina HiSeq System. In the paper's pipeline: In a later analysis, tens of millions of unique TCR beta chains were counted across the 650 to 750 repertoires, and approximately 11 million of these chains were shared by at least two donors. To remove PCR and sequencing errors, raw reads were error-corrected and collapsed into unique sequences using a nearest-neighbor algorithm that merged closely related sequences. CDR3 sequences were aligned to IMGT reference sequences to assign V, D and J gene segments. For a sequence to be retained, a match of at least six nucleotides was required to both a V gene segment and a J gene segment. Rearrangements were called productive when the CDR3 lacked stop codons and stayed in frame with V and J; all others were non-productive. CDR3 was defined by IMGT convention, running from the second conserved V-encoded cysteine to the conserved J-encoded phenylalanine. The earlier analysis of about 530 of the donors excluded any sequence lacking an unambiguous match to a single V gene segment. In an earlier analysis of 587 of the donors, V segments were called functional above 56.7% productive rearrangements and were called segregating when the between-donor standard deviation exceeded 5%. To diagnose cytomegalovirus status from the catalog of TCR beta chain sequences, a statistical classification framework was built. V and J gene assignment, in a later analysis, came from comparing TCR nucleotide sequences with IMGT/GENE-DB human TR gene sequences. Using the TCRdist pipeline, a later analysis assigned CDR3 sequences along with most-parsimonious VDJ recombination scenarios. In a later analysis, every TCR beta chain was defined by the combination of its CDR3 amino acid sequence and its V-gene family, and reads without a unique V-gene family were dropped. To address suspected cross-contamination and a sequencing artifact, a later analysis removed 450 to 700 highly shared, low-generation-probability nucleotide sequences. For each public chain, a later analysis derived a clonal expansion index from normalized ranks of inferred template counts within each repertoire. In a later analysis, generation probabilities were computed using a VDJ recombination model fitted to out-of-frame rearrangements, and the results were checked against IGoR. A later analysis scored TCR-TCR, TCR-HLA and TCR-CMV co-occurrence with hypergeometric tests, applying a repertoire-size bias correction to TCR pairs. To estimate false discovery rates, a later analysis permuted the HLA or CMV assignments 20 times. In a later analysis, co-occurring TCRs were grouped with DBSCAN, and TCRdist sequence similarity was added when clustering was performed within HLA-allele-positive subsets. Repertoires with fewer than 30,000 or more than 120,000 public chains were left out of co-occurrence clustering, as were five repertoires with anomalous nucleotide sharing. The source is immuneACCESS, and TCRdb retained only in-frame sequences with V and J called. Part of the clones is not carried over; for the studies checked, unresolved V genes explain less than half of this, and the remainder is unexplained. That table furnishes V, J and clone size, whereas the DNA furnished D and trimming. This sample lists some 110,000 clones; about 72% were detected once. The ten top clones hold 15% to 20% of the sample.

The cohort was made up of approximately 670 healthy bone marrow donors. At the time of sampling, all cohort members were nominally healthy, though unrecorded immune exposures were likely present. The donor was CMV seropositive and was included in the group of approximately 300 seropositive cohort members. A peripheral blood sample was provided by each donor, and peripheral blood mononuclear cells were used for TCR beta sequencing. Genomic DNA extraction from the blood cell samples was performed with the Qiagen DNeasy Blood Extraction Kit. Details on this clone: Its antigen remains unidentified. It has no much larger one-base neighbor in the sample; base qualities were not kept.

The clonotype comes from a man between 50 and 59 years old in good health and CMV-seropositive. The sequencing input was PBMCs.

The DNA is TGTGCCAGCAGTCTGCTAGCATCGGATGGCTACACCTTC. Its coded protein is CASSLLASDGYTF. The chain was built from TRBV6-5 and TRBJ1-2; the D segment cannot be called with confidence. The CDR3 sequence holds 13 residues, the cysteine and phenylalanine included. Just the 39-base CDR3 DNA is kept, in frame starting at base 1. The V and J ends are trimmed by 5 bases and 6 bases, leaving 13 bases between them. CDR1 and CDR2 are read off the germline V gene as MNHEY and SVGAGI.